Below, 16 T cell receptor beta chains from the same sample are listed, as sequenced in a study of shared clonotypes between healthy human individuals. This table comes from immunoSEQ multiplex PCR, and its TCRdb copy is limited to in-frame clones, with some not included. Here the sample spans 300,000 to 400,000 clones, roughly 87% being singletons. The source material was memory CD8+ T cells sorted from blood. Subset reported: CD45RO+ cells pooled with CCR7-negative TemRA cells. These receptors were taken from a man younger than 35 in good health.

The CDR3, as DNA: TGCGCCAGCAGCCAATGGGGGGGTCCAGCCAAAAACATTCAGTACTTC. It specifies CASSQWGGPAKNIQYF. The chain is built from TRBV4-1 and TRBJ2-4; 7 bases fit TRBD2. The junction had 4 bases not matched to a gene; V was cut back by 2 bases and J by 0 bases. Per germline, CDR1 MGHRA and CDR2 YSYEKL. The CDR3 is made up of 16 amino acids.

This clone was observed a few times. Here the CDR3 reads CASSDGGYNSPLHF. In DNA form, the CDR3 reads TGCGCCAGCAGTGATGGGGGTTATAATTCACCCCTCCACTTT. This rearrangement joins TRBV10-1 to TRBJ1-6, with a weak D call TRBD1 (5 bases). Deletions cut 3 bases from V and 4 bases from J, with 7 bases between. This CDR3 region has 14 residues. The germline V gene has CDR1 WNHNN and CDR2 SYGVQD (reference sequence).

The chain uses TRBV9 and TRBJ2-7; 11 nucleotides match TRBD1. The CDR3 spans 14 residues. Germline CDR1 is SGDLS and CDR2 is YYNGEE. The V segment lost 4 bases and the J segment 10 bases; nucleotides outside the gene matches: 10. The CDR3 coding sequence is TGTGCCAGCAGCCCTCAGGACAGGGGGCACCTTCAGTACTTC. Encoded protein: CASSPQDRGHLQYF.

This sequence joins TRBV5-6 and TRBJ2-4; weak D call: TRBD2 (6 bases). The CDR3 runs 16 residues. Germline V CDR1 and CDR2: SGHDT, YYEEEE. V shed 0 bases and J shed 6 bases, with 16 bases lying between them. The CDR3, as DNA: TGTGCCAGCAGCTTGGGAGCTGCGGGGAGTGGAAACATTCAGTACTTC. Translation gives CASSLGAAGSGNIQYF.

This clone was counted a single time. The CDR3 DNA follows: TGCGCCAGCAGCCCCGGACAGGGGTGGACTGAAGCTTTCTTT. Translating gives CASSPGQGWTEAFF. The chain combines TRBV5-1 with TRBJ1-1; 9 bases are a match to TRBD1. The CDR3 contains 14 residues. V shed 4 bases and J 5 bases; nucleotides not matched to a gene: 6. Germline V lookup: CDR1 SGHRS, CDR2 YFSETQ.

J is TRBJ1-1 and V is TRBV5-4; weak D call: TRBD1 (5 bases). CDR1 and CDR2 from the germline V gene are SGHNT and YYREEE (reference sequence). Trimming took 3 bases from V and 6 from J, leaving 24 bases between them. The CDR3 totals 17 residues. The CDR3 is CASSWAAGVGGGPEAFF. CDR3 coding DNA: TGTGCCAGCAGCTGGGCAGCGGGGGTCGGCGGAGGACCTGAAGCTTTCTTT.

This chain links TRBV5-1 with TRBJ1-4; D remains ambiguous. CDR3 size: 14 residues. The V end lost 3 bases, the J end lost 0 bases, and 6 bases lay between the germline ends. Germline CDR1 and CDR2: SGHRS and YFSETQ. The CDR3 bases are TGCGCCAGCAGCTCCCAACCAACTAATGAAAAACTGTTTTTT. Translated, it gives CASSSQPTNEKLFF.

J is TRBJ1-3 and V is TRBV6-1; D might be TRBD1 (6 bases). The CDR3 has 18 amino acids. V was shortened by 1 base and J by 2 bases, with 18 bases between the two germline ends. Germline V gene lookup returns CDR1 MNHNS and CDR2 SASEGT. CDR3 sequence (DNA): TGTGCCAGCAGTGAAGAAACACAGGGATCGCTCCCTGGAAACACCATATATTTT. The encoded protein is CASSEETQGSLPGNTIYF.

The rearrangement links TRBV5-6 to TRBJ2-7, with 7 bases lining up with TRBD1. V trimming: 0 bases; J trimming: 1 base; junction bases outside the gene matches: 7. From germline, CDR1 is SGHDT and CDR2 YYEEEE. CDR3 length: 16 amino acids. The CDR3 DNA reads TGTGCCAGCAGCTTGGCCACCGCAGGGGGTTCCTACGAGCAGTACTTC. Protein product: CASSLATAGGSYEQYF.

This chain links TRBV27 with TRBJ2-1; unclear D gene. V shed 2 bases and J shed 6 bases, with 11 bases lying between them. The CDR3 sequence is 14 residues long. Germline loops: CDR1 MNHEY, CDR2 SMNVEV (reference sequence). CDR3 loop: CASSLGLIGNEQFF. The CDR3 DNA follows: TGTGCCAGCAGTTTAGGGTTGATTGGCAATGAGCAGTTCTTC.

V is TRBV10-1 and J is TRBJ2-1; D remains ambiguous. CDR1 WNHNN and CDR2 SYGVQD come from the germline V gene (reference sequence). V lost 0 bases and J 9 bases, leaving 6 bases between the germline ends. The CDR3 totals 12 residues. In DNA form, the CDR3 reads TGCGCCAGCAGTGAGTCGGATGTTGAGCAGTTCTTC. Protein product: CASSESDVEQFF.

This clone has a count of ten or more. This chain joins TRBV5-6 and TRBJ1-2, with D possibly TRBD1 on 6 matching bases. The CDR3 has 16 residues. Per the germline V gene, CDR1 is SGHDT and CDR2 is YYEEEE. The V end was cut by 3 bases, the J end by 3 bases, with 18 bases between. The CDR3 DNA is TGTGCCAGCAGCTCCTTTGGACAGAGCATCTACTATGGCTACACCTTC. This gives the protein CASSSFGQSIYYGYTF.

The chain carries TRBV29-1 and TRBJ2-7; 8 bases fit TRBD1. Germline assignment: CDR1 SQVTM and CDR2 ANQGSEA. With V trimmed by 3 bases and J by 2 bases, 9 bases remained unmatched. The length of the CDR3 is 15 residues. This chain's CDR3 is CSVESYRGETYEQYF. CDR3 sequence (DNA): TGCAGCGTTGAGTCGTACAGGGGGGAGACCTACGAGCAGTACTTC.

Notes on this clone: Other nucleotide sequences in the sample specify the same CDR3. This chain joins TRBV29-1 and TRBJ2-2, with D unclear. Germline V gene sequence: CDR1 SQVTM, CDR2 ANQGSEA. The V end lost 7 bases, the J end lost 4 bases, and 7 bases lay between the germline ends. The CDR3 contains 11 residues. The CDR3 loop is CSALGTGELFF. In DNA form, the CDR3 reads TGCAGCGCCCTAGGCACCGGGGAGCTGTTTTTT.

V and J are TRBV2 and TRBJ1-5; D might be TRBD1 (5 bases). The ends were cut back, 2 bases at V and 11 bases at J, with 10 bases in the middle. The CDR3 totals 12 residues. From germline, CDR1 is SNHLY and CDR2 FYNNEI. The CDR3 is CASSETGLAQHF. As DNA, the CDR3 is TGTGCCAGCAGTGAAACGGGACTGGCCCAGCATTTT.

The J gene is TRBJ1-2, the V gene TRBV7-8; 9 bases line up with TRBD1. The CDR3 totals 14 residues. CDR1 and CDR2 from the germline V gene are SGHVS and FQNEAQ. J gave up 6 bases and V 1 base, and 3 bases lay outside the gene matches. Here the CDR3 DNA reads TGTGCCAGCAGCTTAGACGGGACAGGGAATGGCTACACCTTC. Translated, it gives CASSLDGTGNGYTF. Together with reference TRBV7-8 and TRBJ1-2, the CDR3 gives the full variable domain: GAGVSQSPRYKVAKRGQDVALRCDPISGHVSLFWYQQALGQGPEFLTYFQNEAQLDKSGLPSDRFFAERPEGSVSTLKIQRTQQEDSAVYLCASSLDGTGNGYTFGSGTRLTVV.